This T cell receptor beta chain was captured by sequencing in a study of blood T cell repertoires in COVID-19. Produced via immunoSEQ multiplex PCR; TCRdb's table is partial and in-frame only. The sample yields around 120,000 clones, more than 60% seen once. Trimming removed 1 base from V and 4 bases from J; junction bases left unmatched: 2. The CDR3 is made up of 15 amino acids. Germline loops: CDR1 SGHNT, CDR2 YYREEE (reference sequence). What was sequenced was peripheral blood. The clonotype was recovered from a man in his 70s with active or convalescent COVID-19. J is TRBJ2-3 and V is TRBV5-4, with 11 bases that match TRBD2. The CDR3 region has the DNA TGTGCCAGCAGCTTGACTAGCGGGGGCCCAGATACGCAGTATTTT. The encoded protein is CASSLTSGGPDTQYF.